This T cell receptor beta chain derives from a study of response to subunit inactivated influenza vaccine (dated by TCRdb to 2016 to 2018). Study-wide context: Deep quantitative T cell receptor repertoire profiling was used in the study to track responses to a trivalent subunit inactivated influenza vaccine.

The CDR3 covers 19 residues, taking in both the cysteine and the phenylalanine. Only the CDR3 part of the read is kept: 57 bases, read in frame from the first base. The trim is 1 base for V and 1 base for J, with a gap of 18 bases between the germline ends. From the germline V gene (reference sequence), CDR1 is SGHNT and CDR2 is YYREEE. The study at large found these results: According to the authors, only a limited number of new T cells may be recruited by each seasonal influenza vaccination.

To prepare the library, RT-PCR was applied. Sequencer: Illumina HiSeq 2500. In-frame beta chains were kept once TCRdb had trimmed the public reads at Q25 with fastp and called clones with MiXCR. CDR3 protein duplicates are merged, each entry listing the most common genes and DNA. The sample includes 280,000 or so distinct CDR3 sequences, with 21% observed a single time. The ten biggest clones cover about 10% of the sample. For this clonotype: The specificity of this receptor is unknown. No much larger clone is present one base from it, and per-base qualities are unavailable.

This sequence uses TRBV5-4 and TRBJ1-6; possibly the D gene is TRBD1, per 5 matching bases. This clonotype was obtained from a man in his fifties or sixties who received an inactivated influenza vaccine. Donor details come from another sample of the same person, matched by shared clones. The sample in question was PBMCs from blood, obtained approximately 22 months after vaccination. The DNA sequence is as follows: TGTGCCAGCAGCTTGACAGTCGGGCCAGGGAGATCCTATAATTCACCCCTCCACTTT. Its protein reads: CASSLTVGPGRSYNSPLHF.